This T cell receptor beta chain was profiled in a study of human T cells and chemical hapten exposure. Notes on the study in general: The study found that DPC sensitization did not change TCRs above 1 in 1000 frequency. Controls had significantly fewer large CDR3 similarity clusters than were formed by expanded TCRs.

Looked up from germline, CDR1 is MDHEN and CDR2 is SYDVKM. V shed 10 bases, J shed 3 bases, and the junction held 14 bases outside the gene matches. The CDR3 is 18 residues long. Note on this clonotype: Its antigen is unknown. A much larger clone is a single base away; this may be a read error.

Individual cDNA molecules (in the library) carried attached unique molecular identifiers. In TCRdb, the RACE reads were re-called with MiXCR into one record per CDR3 protein. The table includes 35,000 to 45,000 distinct CDR3 sequences, about 8.9% detected once. As for time point: patch test 2, 6 weeks after DPC sensitization. Treatment described: therapeutic diphenylcyclopropenone sensitization with weekly scalp DPC. The V and J genes are TRBV28 and TRBJ2-6, with TRBD2 matching over 11 bases. The sample in question was whole blood, obtained in connection with sensitization to the hapten diphenylcyclopropenone (DPC). This clonotype was obtained from a woman in her thirties or forties with alopecia areata. Some clones in this sample may be carry-over from other donors' samples. CDR3 nucleotide sequence: TGTGCCAACAGACCCCTAGCGGGGGGCAGTCGTGGGGCCAACGTCCTGACTTTC. Residues: CANRPLAGGSRGANVLTF.